This T cell receptor (beta chain) was captured in a study of blood T cell repertoires in COVID-19. About the research overall: Samples representing acute and convalescent COVID-19 were sourced from the United States, Italy and Spain. T cells, B-cell-depleted T cells, or PBMCs supplied cDNA or gDNA.

Some clones are missing from TCRdb's copy, which holds only in-frame ones; the method was immunoSEQ multiplex PCR. The sample has tens of thousands of clones; roughly three quarters are singletons. The clonotype comes from an older man with COVID-19, enrolled during active disease. Material for sequencing was peripheral blood.

Written as DNA, the CDR3 is TGTGCCACCGGGGGGGCTTATAGCAATCAGCCCCAGCATTTT. Protein: CATGGAYSNQPQHF. The J gene is TRBJ1-5, the V gene TRBV24-1, with D possibly TRBD1 on 6 matching bases. The CDR3 contains 14 residues. Trimming removed 9 bases from V and 0 bases from J, with 11 bases in between. Germline CDR1 and CDR2: KGHDR and SFDVKD.